These T cell receptor beta chains were read from a single sample in a study of cytomegalovirus exposure and HLA in healthy donors. TCRdb's table, derived via immunoSEQ multiplex PCR, lists solely in-frame clones and lacks some. Among tens of thousands of clones listed, 85% to 95% were seen once. Sample: PBMCs. The receptors here all came from a woman between 18 and 29 years old in good health and CMV-seropositive. CDR3s include the opening cysteine and the closing phenylalanine or tryptophan. D genes are given only for firm matches. Size values are once, few and many counts, or a class for expanded clones, and some rows have none.

NA,TRBJ1-2,NA,TRBV27,TGTGCCAGCAGTCCCAACCCACGGGGGGAGTTCGGAGGCTACACCTTC,CASSPNPRGEFGGYTF
TRBD1,TRBJ1-5,NA,TRBV10-3,TGTGCCATCGGCTCCGGGACAGGGGGCAATCAGCCCCAGCATTTT,CAIGSGTGGNQPQHF
TRBD1,TRBJ1-2,NA,TRBV29-1,TGCAGCGTTGCCCAGGACAGGGGGGGTGGCTACACCTTC,CSVAQDRGGGYTF
NA,TRBJ2-7,NA,TRBV2,TGTGCCAGCAGGTTACAGGAGGGACCGCCTATCGAGCAGTACTTC,CASRLQEGPPIEQYF
TRBD2,TRBJ2-7,NA,TRBV4-1,TGCGCCAGCAGCCAAGTCCAAATTGGACTAGCGGGAGTCGTCGAGCAGTACTTC,CASSQVQIGLAGVVEQYF
NA,TRBJ1-5,NA,TRBV4-1,TGCGCCAGCAGCCCCCTGCGGGGACAGCCCCAGCATTTT,CASSPLRGQPQHF
TRBD2,TRBJ2-2,NA,TRBV5-1,TGCGCCAGCAGAATGACGGGGGGGCTGAGAACCGGGGAGCTGTTTTTT,CASRMTGGLRTGELFF
NA,TRBJ1-4,NA,TRBV4-1,TGCGCCAGCACCGGGATTGCAACTAATGAAAAACTGTTTTTT,CASTGIATNEKLFF
TRBD1,TRBJ2-2,NA,TRBV7-9,TGTGCCAGCAGCTTACAACTGACAGGGTCCGGGGAGCTGTTTTTT,CASSLQLTGSGELFF
NA,TRBJ1-1,NA,TRBV5-6,TGTGCCAGCAGCATAACTAACACTGAAGCTTTCTTT,CASSITNTEAFF
NA,TRBJ1-1,once,TRBV11-1,TGTGCCAGCAGCTTAGACGGACAAATTTTCACTGAAGCTTTCTTT,CASSLDGQIFTEAFF
TRBD1,TRBJ1-3,once,TRBV7-9,TGTGCCAGCAGCTTCACAGGGGATGGAAACACCATATATTTT,CASSFTGDGNTIYF
NA,TRBJ2-1,NA,TRBV12-1,TGTGCCAGCAGTTTCCTTCAAGAACCGGGACAGGGGTCGGGGGTTGGTTGGCGTTACAATGAGCAGTTCTTC,CASSFLQEPGQGSGVGWRYNEQFF
NA,TRBJ2-1,NA,TRBV5-4,TGTGCCAGCAGCTTGGCCCAGGGGGCGGGGGTGAATGAGCAGTTCTTC,CASSLAQGAGVNEQFF
TRBD1,TRBJ1-1,NA,TRBV6-5,TGTGCCAGCAGTTACGGGACAGGTGCGGACACTGAAGCTTTCTTT,CASSYGTGADTEAFF
NA,TRBJ2-3,NA,TRBV9,TGTGCCAGCAGGCCACTCTCTAGCACAGATACGCAGTATTTT,CASRPLSSTDTQYF
NA,TRBJ2-7,once,TRBV11-2,TGTGCCAGCAGCTTAGATCCCCAAACCTACGAGCAGTACTTC,CASSLDPQTYEQYF
NA,TRBJ2-5,NA,TRBV4-1,TGCGCCAGCAGCCAAACAGGGTCGCCGGAGACCCAGTACTTC,CASSQTGSPETQYF
TRBD1,TRBJ1-5,NA,TRBV2,TGTGCCAGCTCCGGGCGGAGGACAGGGGGTGTTAGCAATCAGCCCCAGCATTTT,CASSGRRTGGVSNQPQHF
TRBD1,TRBJ2-7,NA,TRBV19,TGTGCCAGTAGTGAGGGACAGGGTAGCGAGCAGTACTTC,CASSEGQGSEQYF
TRBD1,TRBJ1-5,NA,TRBV19,TGTGCCAGTAGTATCGGAGGGGGACAGGGAAGTCAGCCCCAGCATTTT,CASSIGGGQGSQPQHF
TRBD1,TRBJ1-4,NA,TRBV7-6,TGTGCCAGCAGCCTTAGCTCAGGGGGTAGAGAAAAACTGTTTTTT,CASSLSSGGREKLFF
NA,TRBJ2-3,NA,TRBV11-2,TGTGCCAGCAGCTTGGGCACTAGCACAGATACGCAGTATTTT,CASSLGTSTDTQYF
NA,TRBJ1-3,NA,TRBV19,TGTGCCAGTAGTATCTGGGCTTCTGGAAACACCATATATTTT,CASSIWASGNTIYF
NA,TRBJ2-1,once,TRBV19,TGTGCCAGCTCCGGGAGCTCCTACAATGAGCAGTTCTTC,CASSGSSYNEQFF
TRBD1,TRBJ1-2,NA,TRBV6-5,TGTGCCAGCAGTTACGGGACAGGGGGCTCTAACTATGGCTACACCTTC,CASSYGTGGSNYGYTF
NA,TRBJ2-7,NA,TRBV11-2,TGTGCCAGCGCCGAAGGGGATCCCTACGAGCAGTACTTC,CASAEGDPYEQYF